This entry lists 23 T cell receptor beta chains sequenced from one sample in a study of CXCR3-negative and CXCR3-positive naive CD8 T cells. TRB cDNA was prepared as libraries by UMI-labeled 5' RACE. TCRdb re-called the 5' RACE reads and gives one entry per CDR3 protein, without DNA. The sample holds around 90,000 distinct CDR3 sequences. The specimen was naive CXCR3- CD8+ T cells from blood. Noted subset: CD45RO-CCR7+CD27+CD95- naive CD8+ T cells lacking CXCR3 (TNR3-). The receptors originated from a human donor in good health. Some clones in this sample may be carry-over from other donors' samples.

This chain connects TRBV29-1 to TRBJ2-2; the TCRdb D gene call, TRBD2, has no DNA to confirm it. Germline CDR1 and CDR2: SQVTM and ANQGSEA. The length of the CDR3 is 15 residues. The CDR3 is CSVLTDAGHTGELFF.

The chain couples TRBV7-9 to TRBJ2-3; with no DNA, the TCRdb D assignment of TRBD1 cannot be verified. Germline loops: CDR1 SEHNR, CDR2 FQNEAQ (reference sequence). The CDR3 covers 14 residues. The CDR3 here is CASTGQGRPDTQYF.

The chain combines TRBV14 with TRBJ2-5; as DNA is missing, the TRBD2 call by TCRdb cannot be tested. The CDR3 has 15 amino acids. The germline CDR1 and CDR2 sequences are SGHDN and FVKESK. The CDR3 reads CASSLGLAGVETQYF. Full variable domain (missing parts from reference TRBV14 and TRBJ2-5): EAGVTQFPSHSVIEKGQTVTLRCDPISGHDNLYWYRRVMGKEIKFLLHFVKESKQDESGMPNNRFLAERTGGTYSTLKVQPAELEDSGVYFCASSLGLAGVETQYFGPGTRLLVL.

Its frequency marks this clonotype as medium-sized (0.01 to 0.1%). The chain recombines TRBV29-1 with TRBJ1-1. The length of the CDR3 is 13 residues. Germline V lookup: CDR1 SQVTM, CDR2 ANQGSEA. The CDR3 is CSAPLGVGTEAFF.

The rearrangement links TRBV30 to TRBJ1-4; TCRdb's assignment of TRBD1 cannot be checked, as there is no DNA. The CDR3 is 15 amino acids. The germline V gene encodes CDR1 GTSNPN and CDR2 SVGIG (reference sequence). The CDR3 sequence: CAWSPPPGANEKLFF.

The genes are TRBV29-1 and TRBJ2-3; with no DNA, the TCRdb D assignment of TRBD2 cannot be verified. This CDR3 is built from 14 residues. Germline assignment: CDR1 SQVTM and CDR2 ANQGSEA. CDR3 region: CSVWSGGALDTQYF.

V and J are TRBV13 and TRBJ2-6. The CDR3 is made up of 13 amino acids. Per germline, CDR1 PRHDT and CDR2 FYEKMQ (reference sequence). The CDR3: CASSAQGLYVLTF.

V usage is TRBV29-1 and J usage is TRBJ2-7; TCRdb's D gene call, TRBD1, goes unchecked for lack of DNA. The CDR3 extends over 14 amino acids. Germline V gene data show CDR1 as SQVTM and CDR2 as ANQGSEA. CDR3: CSVPGQGFPYEQYF.

The chain carries TRBV14 and TRBJ1-3; TCRdb gives TRBD1 as the D gene, but with no DNA this cannot be confirmed. Germline V gives CDR1 SGHDN, CDR2 FVKESK. This CDR3 has 15 residues. This chain's CDR3 is CASSAGTGLGNTIYF.

CDR3: CSVEDPDRAYGYTF. The gene calls are TRBV29-1 and TRBJ1-2; TCRdb's D call, TRBD1, is unchecked because there is no DNA. There are 14 residues in the CDR3. Germline CDR1 is SQVTM and CDR2 is ANQGSEA.

The chain recombines TRBV11-3 with TRBJ2-7. The V gene's germline CDR1 is SGHNT and CDR2 YENEEA. The length of the CDR3 is 12 residues. CDR3 amino acids: CASSPGVYEQYF. The entire variable domain, with the rest obtained from reference TRBV11-3 and TRBJ2-7, is as follows: EAGVVQSPRYKIIEKKQPVAFWCNPISGHNTLYWYLQNLGQGPELLIRYENEEAVDDSQLPKDRFSAERLKGVDSTLKIQPAELGDSAVYLCASSPGVYEQYFGPGTRLTVT.

The chain joins TRBV4-2 to TRBJ2-7; TCRdb names TRBD2, which stays unverified in the absence of DNA. Germline V gene lookup returns CDR1 LGHNA and CDR2 YNFKEQ. The CDR3 length is 16 residues. The CDR3 spells CASSHALTGTSNEQYF.

This sequence joins TRBV20-1 and TRBJ2-2. The CDR3 has 13 residues. CDR1 is DFQATT, CDR2 SNEGSKA, per germline (reference sequence). The CDR3 loop is CSARTRTTGELFF.

The gene calls are TRBV28 and TRBJ2-1; the TCRdb call, TRBD2, lacks DNA for checking. From germline, CDR1 is MDHEN and CDR2 SYDVKM. The CDR3 runs to 18 residues. CDR3 sequence: CASRKWTSGRSSYNEQFF. The full variable domain, in which reference TRBV28 and TRBJ2-1 provide the parts outside the CDR3, is DVKVTQSSRYLVKRTGEKVFLECVQDMDHENMFWYRQDPGLGLRLIYFSYDVKMKEKGDIPEGYSVSREKKERFSLILESASTNQTSMYLCASRKWTSGRSSYNEQFFGPGTRLTVL.

The genes are TRBV2 and TRBJ2-3; with no DNA, the TCRdb D assignment of TRBD2 cannot be verified. The CDR3 is 16 amino acids. The germline gives CDR1 SNHLY, CDR2 FYNNEI. The CDR3 is CASSTPSGGWADTQYF.

The rearrangement uses TRBV7-9 and TRBJ2-1; checking the TCRdb D call of TRBD2 is not possible without DNA. Germline lookup yields CDR1 SEHNR and CDR2 FQNEAQ (reference sequence). The length of the CDR3 is 14 residues. The CDR3 loop reads CASSWGLAYNEQFF.

The V call is TRBV29-1, the J call TRBJ2-3; TCRdb indicates TRBD2, and absent DNA this call remains unverified. CDR1 is SQVTM and CDR2 is ANQGSEA in the germline V gene. CDR3 length equals 15 residues. The CDR3 loop is CSVLRTSGGTDTQYF.

J is TRBJ2-1 and V is TRBV7-9. The CDR3 spans 12 residues. Looked up from germline, CDR1 is SEHNR and CDR2 is FQNEAQ (reference sequence). The CDR3 region is CASTVGNNEQFF.

The V call is TRBV12-3 or TRBV12-4, the J call TRBJ2-7. There are 13 residues in the CDR3. The CDR3 sequence: CASSSLDEYEQYF.

This chain connects TRBV29-1 to TRBJ2-7; the TRBD2 assignment by TCRdb is unverifiable without DNA. CDR1 SQVTM and CDR2 ANQGSEA come from the germline V gene. The CDR3 consists of 12 residues. The CDR3 is CSVGEPNYEQYF.

The rearrangement uses TRBV29-1 and TRBJ1-1. The CDR3 consists of 11 residues. Germline assignment: CDR1 SQVTM and CDR2 ANQGSEA. CDR3 sequence reads: CSVDGNTEAFF.

This chain uses TRBV11-2 with TRBJ2-7; the D call of TRBD1 rests on TCRdb alone, since no DNA is present to check it. The CDR3 runs to 14 residues. CDR1 and CDR2 (germline): SGHAT, FQNNGV. CDR3 protein: CASSSGTGGHEQYF.

The chain joins TRBV9 to TRBJ2-7; with no DNA, the TCRdb D assignment of TRBD2 cannot be verified. The CDR3 contains 16 residues. Germline V gene lookup returns CDR1 SGDLS and CDR2 YYNGEE. This CDR3 reads CASSVFDEGTHYEQYF.